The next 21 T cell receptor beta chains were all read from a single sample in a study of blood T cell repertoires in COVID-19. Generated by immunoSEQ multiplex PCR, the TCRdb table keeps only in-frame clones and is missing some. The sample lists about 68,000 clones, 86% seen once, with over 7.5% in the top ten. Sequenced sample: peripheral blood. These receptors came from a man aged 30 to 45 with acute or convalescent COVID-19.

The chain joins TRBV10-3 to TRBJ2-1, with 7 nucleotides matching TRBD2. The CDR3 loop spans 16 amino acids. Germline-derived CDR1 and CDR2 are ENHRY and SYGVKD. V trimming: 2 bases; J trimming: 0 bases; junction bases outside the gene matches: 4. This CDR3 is CAISEGRGSSYNEQFF. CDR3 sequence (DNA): TGTGCCATCAGTGAGGGGCGGGGGAGCTCCTACAATGAGCAGTTCTTC.

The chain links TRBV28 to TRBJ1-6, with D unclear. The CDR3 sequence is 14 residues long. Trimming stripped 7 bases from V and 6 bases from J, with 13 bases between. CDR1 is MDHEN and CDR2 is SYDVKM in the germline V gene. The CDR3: CASTSGSINSPLHF. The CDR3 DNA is TGTGCCAGCACCTCCGGGTCGATTAATTCACCCCTCCACTTT. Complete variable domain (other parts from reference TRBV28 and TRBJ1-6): DVKVTQSSRYLVKRTGEKVFLECVQDMDHENMFWYRQDPGLGLRLIYFSYDVKMKEKGDIPEGYSVSREKKERFSLILESASTNQTSMYLCASTSGSINSPLHFGNGTRLTVT.

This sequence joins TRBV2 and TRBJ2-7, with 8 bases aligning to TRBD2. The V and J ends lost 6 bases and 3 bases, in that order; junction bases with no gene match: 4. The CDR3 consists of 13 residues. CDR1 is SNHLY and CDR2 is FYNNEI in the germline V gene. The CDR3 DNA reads TGTGCCAGCAGAGCGGGAGTAGGCTACGAGCAGTACTTC. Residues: CASRAGVGYEQYF.

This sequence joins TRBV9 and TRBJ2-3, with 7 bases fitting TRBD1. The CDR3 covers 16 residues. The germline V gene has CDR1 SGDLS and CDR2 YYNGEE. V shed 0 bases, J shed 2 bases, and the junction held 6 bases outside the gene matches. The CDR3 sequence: CASSVVGGSPTDTQYF. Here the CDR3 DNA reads TGTGCCAGCAGCGTAGTAGGGGGCTCCCCCACAGATACGCAGTATTTT.

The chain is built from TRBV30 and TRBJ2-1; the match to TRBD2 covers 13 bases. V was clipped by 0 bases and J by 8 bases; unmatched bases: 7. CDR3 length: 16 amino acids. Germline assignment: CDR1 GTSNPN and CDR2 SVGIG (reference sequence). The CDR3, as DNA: TGTGCCTGGAGTGTACAGGGGACTAGCGGGAATGATGAGCAGTTCTTC. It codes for CAWSVQGTSGNDEQFF.

The CDR3 DNA sequence: TGTGCCAGCAGCTTGCGGCCTGGATCGCGGAACACTGAAGCTTTCTTT. It translates to CASSLRPGSRNTEAFF. The rearrangement joins TRBV7-2 to TRBJ1-1, with D unresolved. The V gene's germline CDR1 is SGHTA and CDR2 FQGNSA. Trimming took off 3 bases at V and 1 base at J, with 15 bases between the two ends. This CDR3 region has 16 residues.

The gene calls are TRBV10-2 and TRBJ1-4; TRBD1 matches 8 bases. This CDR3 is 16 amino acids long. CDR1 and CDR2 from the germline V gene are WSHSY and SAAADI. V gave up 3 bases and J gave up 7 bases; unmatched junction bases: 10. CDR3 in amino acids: CASSDPTGAEGEKLFF. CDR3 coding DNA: TGCGCCAGCAGTGACCCGACAGGGGCTGAGGGTGAAAAACTGTTTTTT.

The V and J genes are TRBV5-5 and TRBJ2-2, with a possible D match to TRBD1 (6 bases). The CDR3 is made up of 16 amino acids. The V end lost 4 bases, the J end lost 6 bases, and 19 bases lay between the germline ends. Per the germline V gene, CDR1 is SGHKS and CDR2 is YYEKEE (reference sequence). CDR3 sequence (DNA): TGTGCCAGCAGCGAGAGGACAGCCAGAGGGTCCGGGGAGCTGTTTTTT. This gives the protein CASSERTARGSGELFF. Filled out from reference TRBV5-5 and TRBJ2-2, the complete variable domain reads DAGVTQSPTHLIKTRGQQVTLRCSPISGHKSVSWYQQVLGQGPQFIFQYYEKEERGRGNFPDRFSARQFPNYSSELNVNALLLGDSALYLCASSERTARGSGELFFGEGSRLTVL.

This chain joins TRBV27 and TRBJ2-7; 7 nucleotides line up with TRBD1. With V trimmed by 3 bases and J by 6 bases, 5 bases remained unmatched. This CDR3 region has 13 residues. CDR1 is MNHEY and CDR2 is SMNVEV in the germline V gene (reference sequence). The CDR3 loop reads CASSLGTASEQYF. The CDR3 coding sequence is TGTGCCAGCAGTTTGGGGACAGCCTCCGAGCAGTACTTC.

CDR3 nucleotide sequence: TGTGCCAGCAGTGAACTACGAGTGCCAATGGATGAGCAGTTCTTC. It yields the protein CASSELRVPMDEQFF. This chain uses TRBV6-1 with TRBJ2-1; D is uncertain. The CDR3 contains 15 residues. Germline-derived CDR1 and CDR2 are MNHNS and SASEGT. Trimming took off 2 bases at V and 8 bases at J, with 16 bases between the two ends.

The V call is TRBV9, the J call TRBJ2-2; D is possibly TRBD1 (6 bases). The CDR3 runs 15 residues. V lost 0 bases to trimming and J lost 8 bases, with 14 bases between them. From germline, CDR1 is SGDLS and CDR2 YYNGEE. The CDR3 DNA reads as TGTGCCAGCAGCGTAGGCGACAGGCGTCTTGGGGAGCTGTTTTTT. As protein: CASSVGDRRLGELFF. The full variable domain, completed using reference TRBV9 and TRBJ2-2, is DSGVTQTPKHLITATGQRVTLRCSPRSGDLSVYWYQQSLDQGLQFLIQYYNGEERAKGNILERFSAQQFPDLHSELNLSSLELGDSALYFCASSVGDRRLGELFFGEGSRLTVL.

CDR3 amino acids: CASSLDRRGFFYEQYF. CDR3 in DNA: TGTGCCAGCAGCTTAGATCGTAGGGGCTTCTTCTACGAGCAGTACTTC. The chain recombines TRBV7-2 with TRBJ2-7; tentative D call: TRBD1 (5 bases). The length of the CDR3 is 16 residues. The germline gives CDR1 SGHTA, CDR2 FQGNSA. The V gene lost 1 base and the J gene lost 3 bases, with 16 bases spanning the gap.

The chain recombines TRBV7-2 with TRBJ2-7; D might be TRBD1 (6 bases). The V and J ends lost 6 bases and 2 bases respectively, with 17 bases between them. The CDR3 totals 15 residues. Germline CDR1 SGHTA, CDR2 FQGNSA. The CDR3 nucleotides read TGTGCCAGCAGTCCACAGGGAAATACTCCCTACGAGCAGTACTTC. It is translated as CASSPQGNTPYEQYF.

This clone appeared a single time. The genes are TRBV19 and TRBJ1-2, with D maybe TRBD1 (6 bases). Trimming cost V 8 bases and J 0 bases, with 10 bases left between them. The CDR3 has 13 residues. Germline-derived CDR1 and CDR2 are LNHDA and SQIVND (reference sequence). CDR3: CASQDRPNYGYTF. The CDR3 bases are TGTGCCAGTCAAGACAGGCCTAACTATGGCTACACCTTC. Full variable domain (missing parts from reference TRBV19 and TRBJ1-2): DGGITQSPKYLFRKEGQNVTLSCEQNLNHDAMYWYRQDPGQGLRLIYYSQIVNDFQKGDIAEGYSVSREKKESFPLTVTSAQKNPTAFYLCASQDRPNYGYTFGSGTRLTVV.

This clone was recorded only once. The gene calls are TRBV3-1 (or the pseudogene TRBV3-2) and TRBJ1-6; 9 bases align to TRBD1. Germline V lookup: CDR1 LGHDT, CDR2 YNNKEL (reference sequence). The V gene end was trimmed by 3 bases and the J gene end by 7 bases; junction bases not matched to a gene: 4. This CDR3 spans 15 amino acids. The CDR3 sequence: CASSQGDRGNSPLHF. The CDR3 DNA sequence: TGTGCCAGCAGCCAGGGAGACAGGGGGAATTCACCCCTCCACTTT.

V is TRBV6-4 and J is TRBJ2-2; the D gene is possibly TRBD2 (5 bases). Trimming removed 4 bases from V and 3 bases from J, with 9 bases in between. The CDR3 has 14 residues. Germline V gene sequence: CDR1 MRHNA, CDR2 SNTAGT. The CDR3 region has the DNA TGTGCCAGCAGTGCGGGAAGTCACACCGGGGAGCTGTTTTTT. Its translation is CASSAGSHTGELFF.

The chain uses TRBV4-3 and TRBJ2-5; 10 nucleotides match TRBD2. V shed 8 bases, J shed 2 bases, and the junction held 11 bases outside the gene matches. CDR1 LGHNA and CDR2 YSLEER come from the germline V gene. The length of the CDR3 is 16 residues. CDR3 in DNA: TGCGCCAGCGGTCAAGTAGCGGGGGGCAAACAAGAGACCCAGTACTTC. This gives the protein CASGQVAGGKQETQYF.

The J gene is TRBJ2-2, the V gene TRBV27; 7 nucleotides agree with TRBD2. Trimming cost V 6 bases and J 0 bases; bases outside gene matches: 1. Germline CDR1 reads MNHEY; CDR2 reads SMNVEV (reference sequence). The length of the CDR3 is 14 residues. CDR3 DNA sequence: TGTGCCAGCAGCCTAGCGGCGAACACCGGGGAGCTGTTTTTT. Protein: CASSLAANTGELFF.

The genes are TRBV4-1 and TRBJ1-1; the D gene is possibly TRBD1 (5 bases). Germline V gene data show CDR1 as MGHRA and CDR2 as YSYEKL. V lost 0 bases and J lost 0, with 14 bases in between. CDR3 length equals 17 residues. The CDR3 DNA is TGCGCCAGCAGCCAAGAAGTCCCCCAGGGAATGAACACTGAAGCTTTCTTT. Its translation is CASSQEVPQGMNTEAFF.

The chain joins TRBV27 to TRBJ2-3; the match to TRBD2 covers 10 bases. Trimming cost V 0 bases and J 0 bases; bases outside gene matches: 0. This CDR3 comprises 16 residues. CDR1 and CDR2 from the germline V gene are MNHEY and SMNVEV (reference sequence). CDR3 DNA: TGTGCCAGCAGTTTATCGACTAGCGGGAGCACAGATACGCAGTATTTT. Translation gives CASSLSTSGSTDTQYF.

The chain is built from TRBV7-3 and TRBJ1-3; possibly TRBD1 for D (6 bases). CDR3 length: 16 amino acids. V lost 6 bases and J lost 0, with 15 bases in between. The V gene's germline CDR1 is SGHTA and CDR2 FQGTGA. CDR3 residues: CASRLDRYPSGNTIYF. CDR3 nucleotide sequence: TGTGCCAGCAGATTAGACAGGTACCCCTCTGGAAACACCATATATTTT.